This section outlines one T cell receptor beta chain sequence together with its context. V dropped 2 bases and J dropped 0 bases, with 8 bases sitting between them. The CDR3 runs 15 residues. Germline loops: CDR1 WNHNN, CDR2 SYGVQD (reference sequence). The sample belongs to a study of T cell repertoires in cytomegalovirus infection. Study-wide context: Shared public TCR beta signatures pointed to both CMV infection and a matching HLA type.

TCRdb reprocessed the reads via MiXCR and lists one record per CDR3 protein. The sample lists around 530,000 distinct CDR3 sequences, approximately 25% occurring once. The source is a human donor in good health (CMV status not recorded). Some clones in this sample may be carry-over from other donors' samples. Sequencing was carried out using PBMCs. The genes are TRBV10-1 and TRBJ2-1; no clear D gene. Written as DNA, the CDR3 is TGCGCCAGCAGTGAGACTGTGAGCTCCTACAATGAGCAGTTCTTC. Translation gives CASSETVSSYNEQFF.